This T cell receptor beta chain emerged from a study of T cell changes during pregnancy in multiple sclerosis. This CDR3 region has 15 residues. J gave up 2 bases and V 4 bases, and 7 bases lay outside the gene matches. Germline V gene sequence: CDR1 SGHRS, CDR2 YFSETQ. Some clones are missing from TCRdb's copy, which holds only in-frame ones; the method was immunoSEQ multiplex PCR. In the table there are around 57,000 clones, approximately 91% of which are singletons. This specimen was peripheral blood, taken in the second trimester of pregnancy. The V gene is TRBV5-1, the J gene TRBJ2-5; TRBD2 aligns across 8 bases. The TCR comes from a female donor with multiple sclerosis, enrolled in a pregnancy study. CDR3 loop: CASSRSVAGQETQYF. The CDR3, as DNA: TGCGCCAGCAGCCGATCGGTAGCGGGGCAAGAGACCCAGTACTTC.